What follows is one T cell receptor (beta chain) and its context. The antigen is not known. The V segment lost 7 bases and the J segment 8 bases; nucleotides outside the gene matches: 11. This CDR3 is built from 13 residues. From germline, CDR1 is SNHLY and CDR2 FYNNEI. The sample belongs to a study of T cell responses to AZD1222 COVID-19 vaccine. Data came from immunoSEQ multiplex PCR; TCRdb stores just in-frame clones and leaves some out. The table includes more than 85,000 clones, approximately 91% detected once. Study-level results: The CD4 TCRs associated with vaccination extended across spike and predominated at 160-218 and 743-854.

V usage is TRBV2 and J usage is TRBJ2-7; TRBD1 agrees at 7 bases. This TCR came from an adult in good health. Sequencing used peripheral blood, obtained on day 0 of AZD1222 vaccination. CDR3 coding DNA: TGTGCCAGCACTCTGATTGGGACAGCTCAGCAGTACTTC. Its protein product is CASTLIGTAQQYF.